The T cell receptor (beta chain) described here comes from a study of CD8 T cells in ankylosing spondylitis (dated by TCRdb to the late 2010s). Context from the whole study: To find TCR variants linked to disease, the study profiled T cell receptor beta repertoires in ankylosing spondylitis patients and healthy donors. The full study cohort comprised 20 to 25 ankylosing spondylitis patients and roughly 110 healthy donors. Peripheral blood was sampled, and synovial fluid was also collected from ankylosing spondylitis patients.

Sequenced using an Illumina HiSeq 2500. Quantitative 5'-RACE with molecular barcodes was the method used to prepare the TCR beta libraries. The paper's data handling went like this. Disease-linked TCR variants were identified with a new computational method built on a probabilistic model of VDJ rearrangement. Using fastp at Q25 and MiXCR, TCRdb reprocessed the public reads and kept productive beta chains. Rows merge per CDR3 protein into single entries with the most common DNA and genes. The V and J calls here are based on TCRdb, not the publication. The sample profile shows 39,000 or so distinct CDR3 sequences; roughly 3.1% of them were found once. The leading ten clones occupy approximately 3% of the sample. Many counts were recorded for this clonotype. Its antigen specificity is not known. No base quality information exists; no much larger clone differs at one position. Overall study outcomes, separate from this receptor: Blood from ankylosing spondylitis patients appeared to be characterized by a TCR beta motif made up of seven or eight highly homologous amino acid variants. Some motif variants had previously been reported in the synovial fluid and blood of reactive arthritis patients, which suggests shared mechanisms of disease initiation. The disease-linked clones had a CD8+ phenotype and were found at relatively low frequencies in peripheral blood. The disease-linked clones were reported to be significantly enriched in matched synovial fluid samples from ankylosing spondylitis patients.

From the germline V gene, CDR1 is SGDLS and CDR2 is YYNGEE. Trimming at the junction amounts to 5 bases on V and 4 bases on J, and the germline ends lie 16 bases apart. There are 15 amino acids in the CDR3, from cysteine to phenylalanine inclusive. This entry keeps only the CDR3 DNA: 45 bases, framed from base 1. This sequence uses TRBV9 and TRBJ2-1; TRBD2 is a possible D gene, resting on 6 matching bases. The specimen was blood, either unsorted or a sorted T cell fraction (not recorded which). The clonotype was recovered from a male donor with ankylosing spondylitis or in good health (not recorded which). The DNA sequence is TGTGCCAGCAGTTCCGGGACTGCCAATTACAATGAGCAGTTCTTC. This codes for CASSSGTANYNEQFF.